Below, 10 T cell receptor beta chains from the same sample are listed, as sequenced in a study of T cells in Graves' hyperthyroidism and ophthalmopathy (dated by TCRdb to the late 2010s). The library was prepared using multiplex PCR. Instrument on record: Illumina HiSeq 2000. The TCR beta CDR3 regions were amplified from the RNA transcripts. The first round of RT-PCR for the TCR CDR3 was performed with the HTBI primer set and the Qiagen OneStep RT-PCR kit. The public reads were reprocessed in TCRdb via fastp at Q25 and MiXCR, keeping in-frame beta chains. A single entry per CDR3 protein holds the most common genes and DNA from its merged rows. The sample profile shows some 490,000 distinct CDR3 sequences; around a fifth of them were found once. Approximately 54% of the sample comes from the top ten. The sample comprised blood. The receptors come from an older woman with Graves' ophthalmopathy.

This clonotype came up many times. The chain recombines TRBV3-1 with TRBJ2-3, with 10 bases identical to TRBD2. In germline, CDR1 is LGHDT, CDR2 YNNKEL (reference sequence). The CDR3 is 14 amino acids. Trimming at V came to 4 bases and at J to 9 bases, leaving 7 bases not matched to a gene. CDR3 sequence reads: CASSPDSSGRTQYF. CDR3 in DNA: TGTGCCAGCAGCCCAGACTCTAGCGGGAGAACGCAGTATTTT.

This chain connects TRBV18 to TRBJ1-2; 8 bases are a match to TRBD1. This CDR3 spans 14 amino acids. Trimming cost V 3 bases and J 4 bases; bases outside gene matches: 4. Germline loops: CDR1 KGHSH, CDR2 LQKENI. CDR3 coding DNA: TGTGCCAGCTCACCGGAGACAGGGGCCTATGGCTACACCTTC. Its translation: CASSPETGAYGYTF.

The CDR3 DNA sequence: TGTGCCAGCTCACCACCTCAGACAGCATATAACTATGGCTACACCTTC. Translating gives CASSPPQTAYNYGYTF. The V gene is TRBV18, the J gene TRBJ1-2; possible D gene TRBD1, 5 bases. V lost 0 bases, J lost 1 base, and 12 bases lay in between. The CDR3 loop spans 16 amino acids. Germline CDR1 reads KGHSH; CDR2 reads LQKENI. Full variable domain (missing parts from reference TRBV18 and TRBJ1-2): NAGVMQNPRHLVRRRGQEARLRCSPMKGHSHVYWYRQLPEEGLKFMVYLQKENIIDESGMPKERFSAEFPKEGPSILRIQQVVRGDSAAYFCASSPPQTAYNYGYTFGSGTRLTVV.

A few counts support this clonotype. In DNA, the CDR3 is TGTGCCAGCAGCAACGCAGGTCTGACGCCCTACGAGCAGTACTTC. Its translation is CASSNAGLTPYEQYF. The chain recombines TRBV3-1 with TRBJ2-7, with D hard to call. V was shortened by 5 bases and J by 2 bases, with 16 bases between the two germline ends. The length of the CDR3 is 15 residues. CDR1 LGHDT and CDR2 YNNKEL come from the germline V gene (reference sequence).

A remark on this clonotype: This sequence may be a read error, since a much larger clone differs from it by one base. V gene TRBV11-2 combines with J gene TRBJ2-2, with D possibly being TRBD2 (5 bases). Germline V gives CDR1 SGHAT, CDR2 FQNNGV. The CDR3 is made up of 13 amino acids. CDR3 coding DNA: TGTACCAGCAGCTTAGCGATCACCGGGGAGCTGTTTTTT. Protein product: CTSSLAITGELFF. Complete variable domain (other parts from reference TRBV11-2 and TRBJ2-2): EAGVAQSPRYKIIEKRQSVAFWCNPISGHATLYWYQQILGQGPKLLIQFQNNGVVDDSQLPKDRFSAERLKGVDSTLKIQPAKLEDSAVYLCTSSLAITGELFFGEGSRLTVL.

In this sample, this clonotype turned up many times. This chain uses TRBV20-1 with TRBJ2-1; 7 bases map to TRBD2. CDR3 size: 13 residues. Per the germline V gene, CDR1 is DFQATT and CDR2 is SNEGSKA (reference sequence). J was trimmed by 8 bases and V by 6 bases; bases with no gene match: 10. In nucleotides, the CDR3 is TGCAGTGCCTCTTCGGGACTATGGGATGAGCAGTTCTTC. Protein: CSASSGLWDEQFF.

This clonotype appeared many times. The chain uses TRBV3-1 and TRBJ1-2; D not resolved. The CDR3 covers 12 residues. The germline V gene encodes CDR1 LGHDT and CDR2 YNNKEL (reference sequence). V was clipped by 0 bases and J by 8 bases, with 7 bases between them. CDR3 sequence reads: CASSQEPSGYTF. As DNA, the CDR3 is TGTGCCAGCAGCCAAGAACCTTCGGGCTACACCTTC.

This clonotype was observed a few times. V gene TRBV2 combines with J gene TRBJ2-1; 15 nucleotides line up with TRBD2. Germline CDR1 is SNHLY and CDR2 is FYNNEI. The V segment lost 6 bases and the J segment 10 bases; nucleotides outside the gene matches: 7. The CDR3 spans 15 residues. The DNA for the CDR3 is TGTGCCAGCAGAAGCCGGACTAGCGGGAGGGCGGAGCAGTTCTTC. It yields the protein CASRSRTSGRAEQFF.

Of note for this clonotype: Germline is not matched at one junction end, which may reflect a read error. The V call is TRBV5-1, the J call TRBJ2-7, with TRBD2 as a possible D gene (6 bases). From germline, CDR1 is SGHRS and CDR2 YFSETQ. The CDR3 sequence is 13 residues long. The CDR3 DNA reads TGCGCCAGCAACTTGGAGGGTTTTGTCGAGCAGTACTTC. This sequence encodes CASNLEGFVEQYF.

V and J are TRBV19 and TRBJ2-7, with TRBD2 matching 14 bases. V lost 6 bases to trimming and J lost 4 bases; unmatched junction nucleotides: 5. The CDR3 runs to 15 residues. From germline, CDR1 is LNHDA and CDR2 SQIVND (reference sequence). CDR3 sequence reads: CASSTTSGRAYEQYF. The CDR3 DNA is TGTGCCAGTAGCACGACTAGCGGGAGGGCTTACGAGCAGTACTTC.